This TCR beta chain was sequenced in a study of cytomegalovirus exposure and HLA in healthy donors. Some clones are missing from TCRdb's copy, which holds only in-frame ones; the method was immunoSEQ multiplex PCR. The data hold fewer than 250,000 clones, with less than 90% observed a single time. This CDR3 is built from 18 residues. With 3 bases clipped from V and 9 bases from J, the junction kept 20 bases outside the gene matches. Per the germline V gene, CDR1 is MGHDK and CDR2 is SYGVNS. This TCR was recovered from a young woman in good health and CMV-seronegative. Sequenced: PBMCs. The chain joins TRBV25-1 to TRBJ1-1, with 9 bases that match TRBD1. Written as DNA, the CDR3 is TGTGCCAGCAGTGATCCCACAGGGGGCGCTTACCCAATAACGAAAGCTTTCTTT. Amino acid sequence: CASSDPTGGAYPITKAFF.